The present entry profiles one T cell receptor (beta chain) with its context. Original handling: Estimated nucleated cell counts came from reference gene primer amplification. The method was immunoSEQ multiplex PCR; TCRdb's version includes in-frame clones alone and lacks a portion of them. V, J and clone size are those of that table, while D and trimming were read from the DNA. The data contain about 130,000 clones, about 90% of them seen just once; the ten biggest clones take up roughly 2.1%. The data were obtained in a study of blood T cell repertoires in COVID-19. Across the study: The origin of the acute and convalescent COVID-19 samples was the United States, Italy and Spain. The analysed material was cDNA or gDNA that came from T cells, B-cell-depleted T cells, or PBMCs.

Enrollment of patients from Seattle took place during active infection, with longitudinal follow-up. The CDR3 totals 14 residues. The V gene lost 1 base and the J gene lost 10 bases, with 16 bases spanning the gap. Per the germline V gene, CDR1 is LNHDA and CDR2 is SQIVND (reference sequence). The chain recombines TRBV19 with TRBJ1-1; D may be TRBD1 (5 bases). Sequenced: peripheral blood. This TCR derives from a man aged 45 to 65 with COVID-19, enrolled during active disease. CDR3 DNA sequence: TGTGCCAGTAGTATAGTGGACACCACCCCTGGAGCTTTCTTT. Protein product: CASSIVDTTPGAFF.